This passage covers 9 T cell receptor beta chains from one sample sequenced in a study of shared clonotypes between healthy human individuals (dated by TCRdb to the early 2020s). The library was prepared using the immunoSEQ multiplex PCR assay. Entries here come from immuneACCESS through TCRdb and include only in-frame sequences with V and J called. Some clones fail to appear in such tables; in the studies checked, an unresolved V gene covers under half of the shortfall, and the cause of the remainder is unknown. Across this sample there are about 380,000 clones, with 96% seen only once. The ten largest make up 0.32% of the sample. Sequencing used memory CD8+ T cells sorted from blood. The cell subset or site label here, explained by the study, means: CD45RO+ cells pooled with CCR7-negative TemRA cells. These receptor sequences come from a man younger than 40 in good health.

This rearrangement joins TRBV7-9 to TRBJ1-2; no firm D call. The germline V gene encodes CDR1 SEHNR and CDR2 FQNEAQ (reference sequence). V lost 1 base and J lost 3, with 9 bases in between. The CDR3 is made up of 14 amino acids. CDR3 amino acids: CASSLEATYYGYTF. The CDR3 DNA is TGTGCCAGCAGCTTAGAAGCCACTTACTATGGCTACACCTTC.

The chain is built from TRBV14 and TRBJ2-3; D is uncertain. The CDR3 covers 12 residues. Per germline, CDR1 SGHDN and CDR2 FVKESK. The ends were cut back, 0 bases at V and 6 bases at J, with 4 bases in the middle. CDR3 amino acids: CASSQEWDTQYF. For the CDR3, the DNA is TGTGCCAGCAGCCAAGAATGGGATACGCAGTATTTT.

This sequence joins TRBV7-9 and TRBJ2-7; a possible D gene is TRBD1 (5 bases). The CDR3 has 16 amino acids. Trimming took 0 bases from V and 3 from J, leaving 15 bases between them. Germline loops: CDR1 SEHNR, CDR2 FQNEAQ (reference sequence). CDR3 DNA: TGTGCCAGCAGCTTAGCTCCTGGACATCAAAGCTACGAGCAGTACTTC. Its protein product is CASSLAPGHQSYEQYF.

This chain joins TRBV27 and TRBJ2-1; TRBD2 matches 13 bases. From germline, CDR1 is MNHEY and CDR2 SMNVEV (reference sequence). V lost 6 bases, J lost 6 bases, and 14 bases stayed unmatched. This CDR3 has 18 residues. The CDR3 reads CASSPRTSGSRYSNEQFF. As DNA, the CDR3 is TGTGCCAGCAGCCCCCGGACTAGCGGGAGTAGATATAGCAATGAGCAGTTCTTC.

The chain joins TRBV13 to TRBJ2-3; D is undetermined. Deletions cut 4 bases from V and 9 bases from J, with 11 bases between. The CDR3 is 12 residues long. Germline CDR1 is PRHDT and CDR2 is FYEKMQ (reference sequence). CDR3 residues: CASSSQFNTQYF. The CDR3 nucleotides are TGTGCCAGCAGCTCCCAGTTTAACACGCAGTATTTT. The full variable domain, in which reference TRBV13 and TRBJ2-3 provide the parts outside the CDR3, is AAGVIQSPRHLIKEKRETATLKCYPIPRHDTVYWYQQGPGQDPQFLISFYEKMQSDKGSIPDRFSAQQFSDYHSELNMSSLELGDSALYFCASSSQFNTQYFGPGTRLTVL.

This rearrangement joins TRBV6-5 to TRBJ2-7; no firm D call. This CDR3 spans 15 amino acids. Germline CDR1 is MNHEY and CDR2 is SVGAGI. V dropped 5 bases and J dropped 0 bases, with 14 bases sitting between them. This CDR3 is CASSPEGFGSYEQYF. The DNA of the CDR3 is TGTGCCAGCAGTCCAGAAGGGTTTGGCTCCTACGAGCAGTACTTC.

The chain is built from TRBV5-6 and TRBJ2-2; perhaps TRBD1 as D (6 bases). This CDR3 contains 13 residues. Germline V CDR1 and CDR2: SGHDT, YYEEEE. Trimming stripped 4 bases from V and 5 bases from J, with 9 bases between. The CDR3 region is CASSPRGTGELFF. The DNA for the CDR3 is TGTGCCAGCAGCCCCAGGGGTACCGGGGAGCTGTTTTTT.

The chain recombines TRBV7-2 with TRBJ1-4; D is unclear. Germline V gene lookup returns CDR1 SGHTA and CDR2 FQGNSA. This CDR3 contains 16 residues. Deletions cut 2 bases from V and 3 bases from J, with 13 bases between. The CDR3 coding sequence is TGTGCCAGCAGCTTAAAAAGGTGGACGGCTAATGAAAAACTGTTTTTT. This gives the protein CASSLKRWTANEKLFF.

This chain links TRBV1 with TRBJ2-6. TRBV1 is a pseudogene locus. The CDR3 has 13 residues. The CDR3 loop is CTSSESRANVLTF. The CDR3 DNA sequence: TGCACCAGCAGTGAAAGTCGGGCCAACGTCCTGACTTTC.